The 22 T cell receptor beta chains listed next were all sequenced from one sample in a study of cytomegalovirus exposure and HLA in healthy donors. Use of 60 Vbeta and 13 Jbeta primers characterized the PCR. The table came from immunoSEQ multiplex PCR; TCRdb's copy has only in-frame clones and leaves some out. The data contain 170,000 or so clones, about four fifths of them singletons. Sequencing was carried out using PBMCs. These receptors were obtained from a man aged 50-60 years in good health and CMV-seronegative.

The rearrangement links TRBV9 to TRBJ2-2, with unresolved D. Trimming removed 3 bases at V and 2 bases at J, with 8 bases between. Germline V lookup: CDR1 SGDLS, CDR2 YYNGEE. The CDR3 is 14 amino acids. The CDR3 protein is CASSAAINTGELFF. The DNA of the CDR3 is TGTGCCAGCAGCGCTGCTATAAACACCGGGGAGCTGTTTTTT.

The V call is TRBV7-2, the J call TRBJ1-2, with 10 bases fitting TRBD1. V lost 2 bases and J lost 8; bases outside the gene matches: 11. This CDR3 is built from 16 residues. Germline V gene data show CDR1 as SGHTA and CDR2 as FQGNSA. CDR3: CASSLLRTGGRDGYTF. The CDR3 nucleotides are TGTGCCAGCAGCTTACTGAGGACAGGGGGTAGAGACGGCTACACCTTC.

The table lists this clone with a few counts. The chain employs TRBV6-1 and TRBJ1-1; D unresolved. Germline lookup yields CDR1 MNHNS and CDR2 SASEGT. V lost 2 bases and J lost 1, with 8 bases in between. The CDR3 loop spans 14 amino acids. CDR3 protein: CASSESSSNTEAFF. The CDR3 coding sequence is TGTGCCAGCAGTGAATCCAGTTCGAACACTGAAGCTTTCTTT.

The J gene is TRBJ1-5, the V gene TRBV9; D unclear. Trimming left V 0 bases short and J 1 base short, with 5 bases between. Germline V lookup: CDR1 SGDLS, CDR2 YYNGEE. The CDR3 loop spans 14 amino acids. CDR3 sequence (DNA): TGTGCCAGCAGCGTAGCGGGGAGCAATCAGCCCCAGCATTTT. Protein: CASSVAGSNQPQHF.

The rearrangement uses TRBV4-1 and TRBJ2-5; 13 nucleotides line up with TRBD2. The V segment lost 6 bases and the J segment 2 bases; nucleotides outside the gene matches: 18. This CDR3 comprises 20 residues. Germline lookup yields CDR1 MGHRA and CDR2 YSYEKL. CDR3 nucleotide sequence: TGCGCCAGCAGTACTAGCGGGGGGGGATTCGGTGGGCCTAATCAAGAGACCCAGTACTTC. Translation: CASSTSGGGFGGPNQETQYF.

The CDR3 DNA follows: TGTGCCAGCACCCTGGGGACAGGCCTGGATGGCACTGAAGCTTTCTTT. Amino acid sequence: CASTLGTGLDGTEAFF. The V call is TRBV7-9, the J call TRBJ1-1; 8 nucleotides match TRBD1. The CDR3 spans 16 residues. After removal of 7 bases from V and 4 bases from J, the junction contained 14 bases not matched to a gene. Germline CDR1 reads SEHNR; CDR2 reads FQNEAQ (reference sequence).

The V gene is TRBV6-1, the J gene TRBJ2-1, with D hard to call. CDR3 length: 14 amino acids. V was clipped by 6 bases and J by 7 bases, with 16 bases between them. The germline V gene encodes CDR1 MNHNS and CDR2 SASEGT. This chain's CDR3 is CASRRLSAENEQFF. The CDR3 nucleotides are TGTGCCAGCAGACGCCTATCGGCGGAGAATGAGCAGTTCTTC.

The chain links TRBV18 to TRBJ2-7, with 11 bases matching TRBD2. The CDR3 runs 17 residues. From germline, CDR1 is KGHSH and CDR2 LQKENI. J gave up 3 bases and V 4 bases, and 11 bases lay outside the gene matches. In DNA, the CDR3 is TGTGCCAGCTCACAAGGCCTAGCGGGGGGTTTCTACTACGAGCAGTACTTC. Residues: CASSQGLAGGFYYEQYF.

This chain joins TRBV2 and TRBJ2-3; TRBD2 agrees at 9 bases. Per the germline V gene, CDR1 is SNHLY and CDR2 is FYNNEI. The CDR3 totals 14 residues. After removal of 4 bases from V and 5 bases from J, the junction contained 4 bases not matched to a gene. In DNA, the CDR3 is TGTGCCAGCAGTGTGGCGGGAGGGATAGATACGCAGTATTTT. The encoded protein is CASSVAGGIDTQYF.

CDR3 protein: CASSLAGRGRSIGEAFF. The CDR3 bases are TGTGCCAGCAGCTTAGCTGGCAGGGGGCGGTCGATTGGTGAAGCTTTCTTT. The chain carries TRBV7-2 and TRBJ1-1; 8 nucleotides line up with TRBD1. The germline gives CDR1 SGHTA, CDR2 FQGNSA. CDR3 length: 17 amino acids. The V and J ends lost 0 bases and 7 bases, in that order; junction bases with no gene match: 13.

The V and J genes are TRBV9 and TRBJ2-2, with TRBD1 identical over 9 bases. The CDR3 has 18 residues. J was trimmed by 5 bases and V by 3 bases; bases with no gene match: 14. CDR1 and CDR2 (germline): SGDLS, YYNGEE. CDR3 sequence reads: CASSAGGQGLRGTGELFF. The CDR3 DNA is TGTGCCAGCAGCGCGGGGGGACAGGGTCTGAGGGGAACCGGGGAGCTGTTTTTT. The full variable domain, rest sourced from reference TRBV9 and TRBJ2-2, is DSGVTQTPKHLITATGQRVTLRCSPRSGDLSVYWYQQSLDQGLQFLIQYYNGEERAKGNILERFSAQQFPDLHSELNLSSLELGDSALYFCASSAGGQGLRGTGELFFGEGSRLTVL.

J is TRBJ1-5 and V is TRBV2; 8 bases fit TRBD1. J was trimmed by 7 bases and V by 6 bases; bases with no gene match: 11. From germline, CDR1 is SNHLY and CDR2 FYNNEI. The CDR3 length is 15 residues. CDR3 amino acids: CASRLDRGVSQPQHF. The CDR3 nucleotides are TGTGCCAGCAGATTAGACAGGGGCGTATCACAGCCCCAGCATTTT. Full variable domain (missing parts from reference TRBV2 and TRBJ1-5): EPEVTQTPSHQVTQMGQEVILRCVPISNHLYFYWYRQILGQKVEFLVSFYNNEISEKSEIFDDQFSVERPDGSNFTLKIRSTKLEDSAMYFCASRLDRGVSQPQHFGDGTRLSIL.

Here the CDR3 DNA reads TGCGCCAGCAGCCAAGATGAGGTCACTAGCGGGAGCTATGAGCAGTTCTTC. It translates to CASSQDEVTSGSYEQFF. The V call is TRBV4-3, the J call TRBJ2-1; 11 bases map to TRBD2. The trim removed 0 bases at V and 8 bases at J, leaving 9 bases unmatched. Germline V gives CDR1 LGHNA, CDR2 YSLEER. This CDR3 is built from 17 residues.

This clone was recorded once. Mismatch with germline at one junction end may stem from a read error. V and J are TRBV11-3 and TRBJ1-1; TRBD1 matches 7 bases. The germline CDR1 and CDR2 sequences are SGHNT and YENEEA. This CDR3 is built from 15 residues. CDR3 protein: CASSLDDRADTEAFF. CDR3 nucleotide sequence: TGTGCCAGCAGCCTAGACGACAGGGCCGACACTGAAGCTTTCTTT.

This chain links TRBV7-6 with TRBJ1-4; D gene uncertain. Germline CDR1 SGHVS, CDR2 FNYEAQ. The CDR3 loop spans 13 amino acids. Trimming took 4 bases from V and 6 from J, leaving 9 bases between them. Here the CDR3 DNA reads TGTGCCAGCAGCTCGTTCAGATATGAAAAACTGTTTTTT. As protein: CASSSFRYEKLFF.

This sequence joins TRBV19 and TRBJ2-2; D ambiguous. CDR1 is LNHDA and CDR2 is SQIVND in the germline V gene (reference sequence). V gave up 5 bases and J gave up 1 base, with 5 bases separating them. The length of the CDR3 is 13 residues. CDR3 nucleotides: TGTGCCAGTAGTCAGATGAACACCGGGGAGCTGTTTTTT. Translation: CASSQMNTGELFF.

This chain connects TRBV5-6 to TRBJ2-5, with 9 positions matching TRBD2. V dropped 0 bases and J dropped 0; count of bases not matched to a gene: 3. This CDR3 has 16 amino acids. Germline lookup yields CDR1 SGHDT and CDR2 YYEEEE. DNA of the CDR3: TGTGCCAGCAGCTTGGGAGGACTAGCGTACCAAGAGACCCAGTACTTC. Its protein product is CASSLGGLAYQETQYF.

V usage is TRBV5-1 and J usage is TRBJ2-1, with TRBD2 identical over 10 bases. Per the germline V gene, CDR1 is SGHRS and CDR2 is YFSETQ. This CDR3 region has 16 residues. The J segment lost 2 bases and the V segment lost 6 bases, leaving 8 bases of the junction unmatched. The CDR3 reads CASNPSGGETYNEQFF. The CDR3 bases are TGCGCCAGCAACCCAAGCGGGGGGGAAACCTACAATGAGCAGTTCTTC.

This clone was detected only a few times. The V and J genes are TRBV5-1 and TRBJ1-4; 7 bases line up with TRBD1. V lost 0 bases to trimming and J lost 2 bases; unmatched junction nucleotides: 1. Germline-derived CDR1 and CDR2 are SGHRS and YFSETQ. The CDR3 runs to 15 residues. The CDR3 loop reads CASSLGGQTNEKLFF. The DNA for the CDR3 is TGCGCCAGCAGCTTGGGGGGACAGACTAATGAAAAACTGTTTTTT.

Written as DNA, the CDR3 is TGTGCCAGCAGCTCCCCGGACAGGGCTCCAGATACGCAGTATTTT. This gives the protein CASSSPDRAPDTQYF. This chain joins TRBV5-5 and TRBJ2-3; 8 nucleotides match TRBD1. Per the germline V gene, CDR1 is SGHKS and CDR2 is YYEKEE (reference sequence). This CDR3 region has 15 residues. With V trimmed by 3 bases and J by 4 bases, 7 bases remained unmatched.

The rearrangement links TRBV4-3 to TRBJ1-4, with 9 bases lining up with TRBD1. Germline values: CDR1 LGHNA, CDR2 YSLEER. This CDR3 has 17 amino acids. With 3 bases clipped from V and 7 bases from J, the junction kept 12 bases outside the gene matches. The CDR3 sequence is CASSHRIPGQGGEKLFF. CDR3 bases: TGCGCCAGCAGCCATCGCATTCCGGGACAGGGTGGTGAAAAACTGTTTTTT.

CDR3 nucleotides: TGTGGGGGGGTGGGACAGCCGAACACTGAAGCTTTCTTT. This codes for CGGVGQPNTEAFF. The V and J genes are TRBV2 and TRBJ1-1; TRBD1 matches 7 bases. From germline, CDR1 is SNHLY and CDR2 FYNNEI. CDR3 length: 13 amino acids.